This T cell receptor (beta chain) derives from a study of blood T cell repertoires in COVID-19. In the source study's methods: Counts of nucleated cells, estimated from reference gene primer amplification, were obtained. Generated by immunoSEQ multiplex PCR, the TCRdb table keeps only in-frame clones and is missing some. That table supplies the V and J calls and clone size; D and trimming were determined from the DNA. The sample includes hundreds of thousands of clones, approximately 86% of them seen just once. V lost 0 bases, J lost 11 bases, and 13 bases stayed unmatched. This CDR3 region has 16 residues. Germline CDR1 reads SGHTA; CDR2 reads FQGNSA.

Sequencing input: peripheral blood. The TCR comes from a woman aged 45 to 65 with active or convalescent COVID-19. The chain has TRBV7-2 and TRBJ1-1; 9 bases match TRBD1. The CDR3 coding sequence is TGTGCCAGCAGCTTAGCGGTAGGGACAGGGCGCTTTGACGCTTTCTTT. The encoded protein is CASSLAVGTGRFDAFF.